This T cell receptor beta chain was captured by sequencing in a study of cytomegalovirus exposure and HLA in healthy donors. Looking at the study overall: Most donors, roughly 84% of 398 genotyped, fell in the Caucasian-associated ancestry cluster. General study results and limits: Evidence from a later analysis indicated that most CMV-associated TCR beta chains looked HLA-restricted. Several of the most significant clusters were apparently associated with common viral pathogens in a later analysis.

PCR was performed using 60 Vbeta and 13 Jbeta primers. Profiled with immunoSEQ multiplex PCR; TCRdb holds only in-frame clones, not every one. The sample lists 170,000 or so clones; roughly 87% were seen once. Germline-derived CDR1 and CDR2 are SGHRS and YFSETQ. This CDR3 is 13 amino acids long. V was shortened by 2 bases and J by 1 base, with 6 bases between the two germline ends. With regard to this clone: Antigen specificity is unknown.

This rearrangement joins TRBV5-1 to TRBJ2-5; D is uncertain. The sample consisted of PBMCs. The clonotype comes from a man aged 45-60 years in good health and CMV-seronegative. CDR3 nucleotide sequence: TGCGCCAGCAGCTTCGCAGGCCAAGAGACCCAGTACTTC. This translates into CASSFAGQETQYF.